This T cell receptor beta chain stems from a study of blood T cell repertoires in COVID-19. For the study at large: The United States, Italy and Spain were the sources of the acute and convalescent COVID-19 samples.

How the authors handled the data: Estimation of nucleated cell counts relied on the amplification of reference gene primers. The data were produced by immunoSEQ multiplex PCR, yet TCRdb's version contains in-frame clones alone and is incomplete. The V and J calls and clone size are taken from that table; D and trimming were inferred from the DNA. Among about 240,000 clones listed, 60% to 75% were seen once. The clonotype comes from a woman of 80 years or more with acute or convalescent COVID-19. Sequencing input: peripheral blood.

In DNA, the CDR3 is TGTGCCAGCAGTTCAACCAGAGGGCAGTATTTT. This gives the protein CASSSTRGQYF. The genes are TRBV28 and TRBJ2-3; no clear D. This CDR3 is built from 11 residues. V was clipped by 4 bases and J by 11 bases, with 10 bases between them. CDR1 and CDR2 from the germline V gene are MDHEN and SYDVKM.